These 14 T cell receptor beta chains were all obtained from the same sample, sequenced in a study of T cell repertoires in cytomegalovirus infection. One entry per CDR3 protein, called by TCRdb with MiXCR from the reads. The sample contains roughly 500,000 distinct CDR3 sequences, approximately 15% of which appear only once. The sequencing input was CD8+ T cells from PBMCs. The receptors originated from a human donor in good health (CMV status not recorded). Some clones in this sample may be carry-over from other donors' samples.

This clonotype was observed many times. The chain combines TRBV11-2 with TRBJ2-3, with 8 positions matching TRBD2. This CDR3 is built from 15 residues. Germline CDR1 is SGHAT and CDR2 is FQNNGV. Losses at the gene ends were 5 bases for V and 5 bases for J; bases not matched to a gene: 9. This CDR3 is CASSPPGLAGDTQYF. Written as DNA, the CDR3 is TGTGCCAGCAGCCCCCCCGGACTAGCTGGAGATACGCAGTATTTT.

In its sample, this clonotype was seen many times. The chain has TRBV11-2 and TRBJ2-5, with a tentative D call TRBD1 (5 bases). The length of the CDR3 is 15 residues. V shed 4 bases and J shed 5 bases, with 17 bases lying between them. The germline V gene has CDR1 SGHAT and CDR2 FQNNGV. In nucleotides, the CDR3 is TGTGCCAGCAGCTCGCCTCCGATAGGGGTCGAGACCCAGTACTTC. Residues: CASSSPPIGVETQYF.

In its sample, this clonotype was seen many times. This rearrangement joins TRBV24-1 to TRBJ2-7; 7 bases match TRBD2. Looked up from germline, CDR1 is KGHDR and CDR2 is SFDVKD. The CDR3 has 16 residues. J lost 0 bases, V lost 4 bases, and 8 bases had no gene match. CDR3 amino acids: CATSEPTSASSYEQYF. CDR3 coding DNA: TGTGCCACCAGTGAACCTACTAGCGCGAGCTCCTACGAGCAGTACTTC.

Concerning this clonotype itself: This may be a read error: a much more frequent sequence differs by one nucleotide. As the CDR3 is not closed by the conserved phenylalanine or tryptophan, this likely results from a read error. The rearrangement links TRBV11-2 to TRBJ2-5; either TRBD1 or TRBD2 may fit D (5 bases each). V gave up 5 bases and J gave up 0 bases, with 16 bases separating them. The CDR3 length is 16 residues. The germline V gene encodes CDR1 SGHAT and CDR2 FQNNGV. The CDR3 loop reads CASSERGSGNQETQYL. CDR3 in DNA: TGTGCCAGCAGCGAAAGGGGATCGGGAAACCAAGAGACCCAGTACTTA.

This sequence joins TRBV29-1 and TRBJ2-7, with TRBD1 matching over 7 bases. Germline-derived CDR1 and CDR2 are SQVTM and ANQGSEA. V was pared by 5 bases and J by 1 base, with 8 bases of the junction left unmatched. This CDR3 has 14 amino acids. Here the CDR3 DNA reads TGCAGCGTTAAAACAGGGGATTTTTCCTACGAGCAGTACTTC. Amino acids: CSVKTGDFSYEQYF.

This clonotype came up a few times. V and J are TRBV5-4 and TRBJ2-7, with D possibly matching TRBD1 (5 bases). CDR1 SGHNT and CDR2 YYREEE come from the germline V gene (reference sequence). Deletions cut 4 bases from V and 2 bases from J, with 13 bases between. This CDR3 has 14 residues. The CDR3 region has the DNA TGTGCCAGCAGCCCGACAGCCAGTCCCTACGAGCAGTACTTC. This sequence encodes CASSPTASPYEQYF.

This clonotype was detected ten times or more. The rearrangement links TRBV19 to TRBJ1-5; tentatively, D is TRBD1 (6 bases). Trimming took 6 bases from V and 2 from J, leaving 14 bases between them. This CDR3 is built from 15 residues. Germline V gene lookup returns CDR1 LNHDA and CDR2 SQIVND (reference sequence). The CDR3: CASSPGGRGNQPQHF. Here the CDR3 DNA reads TGTGCCAGTAGCCCGGGGGGCCGTGGCAATCAGCCCCAGCATTTT. Full variable domain (remainder filled in from reference TRBV19 and TRBJ1-5): DGGITQSPKYLFRKEGQNVTLSCEQNLNHDAMYWYRQDPGQGLRLIYYSQIVNDFQKGDIAEGYSVSREKKESFPLTVTSAQKNPTAFYLCASSPGGRGNQPQHFGDGTRLSIL.

The chain combines TRBV10-3 with TRBJ2-5, with D possibly TRBD2 on 5 matching bases. The V end was cut by 7 bases, the J end by 1 base, with 19 bases between. Looked up from germline, CDR1 is ENHRY and CDR2 is SYGVKD. This CDR3 has 16 residues. The CDR3 reads CAIKSGIVGFQETQYF. The DNA for the CDR3 is TGTGCCATCAAGAGCGGTATAGTAGGATTCCAAGAGACCCAGTACTTC.

The rearrangement uses TRBV11-2 and TRBJ1-5; a weak D match, TRBD1 (5 bases). V lost 5 bases and J lost 4, with 15 bases in between. The CDR3 is made up of 15 amino acids. Germline CDR1 reads SGHAT; CDR2 reads FQNNGV. Here the CDR3 DNA reads TGTGCCAGCAGCCTCGACAGTATTTCAAATCAGCCCCAGCATTTT. Amino acid sequence: CASSLDSISNQPQHF. Together with reference TRBV11-2 and TRBJ1-5, the CDR3 gives the full variable domain: EAGVAQSPRYKIIEKRQSVAFWCNPISGHATLYWYQQILGQGPKLLIQFQNNGVVDDSQLPKDRFSAERLKGVDSTLKIQPAKLEDSAVYLCASSLDSISNQPQHFGDGTRLSIL.

This rearrangement joins TRBV7-4 to TRBJ2-7; the match to TRBD1 covers 11 bases. CDR1 and CDR2 (germline): SGHVT, SQSDAQ. This CDR3 comprises 16 residues. The CDR3 DNA is TGTGCAGGCAGTTCCCCCGGGACAGGGGGCTCCTACGAGCAGTACTTC. Its protein is CAGSSPGTGGSYEQYF.

This clonotype was detected ten times or more. The V and J genes are TRBV4-1 and TRBJ2-1; no definite D call. Per germline, CDR1 MGHRA and CDR2 YSYEKL. CDR3 size: 11 residues. Trimming pared 2 bases from V and 15 bases from J, leaving 11 bases between. The CDR3 sequence: CASSQTGRLFF. CDR3 DNA sequence: TGCGCCAGCAGCCAAACCGGACGCCTGTTCTTC.

The V call is TRBV6-2 or TRBV6-3, the J call TRBJ2-7, with D maybe TRBD1 (5 bases). With 6 bases removed from V and 2 bases from J, the gap between germline ends came to 11 bases. CDR1 and CDR2 (germline): MNHEY, SVGEGT. The CDR3 loop spans 13 amino acids. For the CDR3, the DNA is TGTGCCAGCAGCCCCGAGGACACCTACGAGCAGTACTTC. Amino acids: CASSPEDTYEQYF.

This clonotype appeared a few times. The gene calls are TRBV2 and TRBJ2-3, with a possible D match to TRBD2 (6 bases). V lost 10 bases and J lost 1, with 12 bases in between. The CDR3 totals 13 residues. The germline CDR1 and CDR2 sequences are SNHLY and FYNNEI. Written as DNA, the CDR3 is TGTGCCAAGACCAGGGAGGGCACAGATACGCAGTATTTT. The encoded protein is CAKTREGTDTQYF.

On this clonotype itself: One base away lies a much larger clone, so this may be a sequencing read error. The DNA for the CDR3 is TGTGCCAGCAGCCCCCTACAGAACACCGGGGTGCTGTTTTTT. This translates into CASSPLQNTGVLFF. The chain joins TRBV7-8 to TRBJ2-2, with D possibly matching TRBD2 (5 bases). CDR1 and CDR2 from the germline V gene are SGHVS and FQNEAQ. The CDR3 has 14 amino acids.